These T cell receptor beta chains were read from a single sample in a study of cytomegalovirus exposure and HLA in healthy donors. Libraries were prepared by immunoSEQ multiplex PCR; TCRdb keeps only in-frame clonotypes and omits some of them. The sample comprises under 150,000 clones, 67% of which are singletons, and almost 8.5% rests with the top ten. Sequencing was performed on PBMCs. These receptors all stem from a man younger than 30 in good health and CMV-seropositive. Both conserved end residues are part of each CDR3. A D gene is named only where the DNA matches it firmly.

V gene,D gene,J gene,CDR3 protein
TRBV6-1,.,TRBJ1-5,CASSEGQLYQPQHF
TRBV14,TRBD1,TRBJ1-4,CASSRGETGVEKLFF
TRBV29-1,.,TRBJ1-1,CSVTVRGDTEAFF
TRBV7-2,.,TRBJ1-1,CASSPDMNTEAFF
TRBV7-9,.,TRBJ1-2,CSSSIKGHGYGYTF
TRBV28,.,TRBJ2-3,CASSLAGARDTQYF
TRBV19,TRBD1,TRBJ1-5,CASSVRDRGGSNQPQHF
TRBV6-1,TRBD1,TRBJ2-7,CASSERQGASYEQYF
TRBV7-2,.,TRBJ1-2,CASSLGGVREGYTF
TRBV19,.,TRBJ1-2,CASTSSPQGYGYTF
TRBV28,TRBD2,TRBJ2-5,CACGRGSLQETQYF
TRBV6-5,TRBD1,TRBJ1-2,CASTTGQATGYTF
TRBV7-8,.,TRBJ1-5,CASSLETGNQPQHF
TRBV27,.,TRBJ1-6,CASGAAYNSPLHF
TRBV5-1,TRBD1,TRBJ1-1,CASSGGTGNTEAFF
TRBV4-1,TRBD2,TRBJ2-1,CASSQDPSGGTYNEQFF
TRBV27,.,TRBJ2-1,CASSLTLLANNEQFF
TRBV19,TRBD2,TRBJ2-1,CATQTSGGAFSYNEQFF
TRBV7-9,TRBD1,TRBJ1-1,CASSLDRPNTEAFF
TRBV5-6,.,TRBJ2-5,CASSGWGRGAETQYF
TRBV7-3,TRBD1,TRBJ2-5,CASSPDRGETQYF
TRBV29-1,.,TRBJ2-5,CSVIRNGLSVGTQYF
TRBV9,.,TRBJ2-7,CASSVGVLTYEQYF
TRBV28,TRBD1,TRBJ2-7,CASSLPGTGSYEQYF
TRBV28,.,TRBJ2-4,CASSYSKNIQYF
TRBV10-1,TRBD1,TRBJ2-7,CASSETGGPYYEQYF
TRBV10-3,TRBD2,TRBJ2-3,CAIRTAGGTDTQYF
TRBV5-6,.,TRBJ1-1,CASSLGPRTEAFF
TRBV29-1,.,TRBJ1-1,CSVESRGGTEAFF
TRBV27,.,TRBJ1-4,CASREGLAQKLFF
TRBV6-1,.,TRBJ1-6,CASSEAQGLSPLHF
TRBV7-9,TRBD2,TRBJ2-5,CASTGGYQETQYF
TRBV4-1,.,TRBJ1-1,CASSQEEGDTEAFF
TRBV15,TRBD1,TRBJ1-2,CATSPGVRGLPANYGYTF
TRBV6-1,TRBD2,TRBJ2-1,CASSELAGALEQFF
TRBV28,.,TRBJ1-1,CASRANTEAFF
TRBV5-4,TRBD2,TRBJ2-7,CASSPRTSGGGEQYF
TRBV6-5,TRBD1,TRBJ2-1,CASSRGTVGANEQFF
TRBV7-9,.,TRBJ2-3,CASSLAIEADTQYF
TRBV9,.,TRBJ1-3,CASSPSQGSGNTIYF
TRBV5-6,.,TRBJ1-1,CASSLAGRGRTEAFF
TRBV5-1,.,TRBJ2-2,CASSLVDQEAGELFF
TRBV7-9,TRBD1,TRBJ1-5,CASSLVGQGNQPQHF
TRBV28,.,TRBJ2-6,CASSPPYTPGANVLTF
TRBV28,TRBD1,TRBJ1-1,CASSADPGTGTNTEAFF
TRBV5-1,.,TRBJ2-3,CASSLSSSTDTQYF
TRBV28,.,TRBJ1-5,CASQGNQPQHF
TRBV2,TRBD1,TRBJ1-5,CASSRDSPSNQPQHF
TRBV27,.,TRBJ1-4,CASSTLSGFDEKLFF
TRBV11-3,.,TRBJ2-1,CASSLEGASSYNEQFF
TRBV27,.,TRBJ1-1,CASSLVPRGSTEAFF
TRBV7-9,.,TRBJ1-6,CSSSFHRMGGNSPLHF
TRBV10-1,.,TRBJ2-1,CASSEEEGRVQFF
TRBV2,.,TRBJ1-6,CASSSGSYNSPLHF
TRBV7-6,.,TRBJ2-5,CASSPGWGDWETQYF
TRBV6-7,TRBD1,TRBJ2-7,CASSHRGPTYEQYF
TRBV5-6,.,TRBJ1-2,CASSLQGTNYGYTF
TRBV2,.,TRBJ1-5,CASSRQTGISNQPQHF
TRBV6-5,TRBD1,TRBJ2-7,CATDIPGQDAYEQYF
TRBV19,.,TRBJ1-4,CASSMGYPTYNEKLFF